The 29 T cell receptor beta chains in this list originate from one sample, sequenced in a study of T cell clonality in common variable immunodeficiency. Broader study findings: Reportedly, TCR beta sequences from common variable immunodeficiency showed fewer deletions and N-nucleotide insertions.

The antigens of these receptors remain unknown. Produced via immunoSEQ multiplex PCR; TCRdb's table is partial and in-frame only. The sample has roughly 39,000 clones, none seen only once. Sequenced input: peripheral blood mononuclear cells. These receptors came from a human donor with common variable immunodeficiency.

This clone was recorded a few times. The read halts 3 residues ahead of the CDR3 end, with the missing end drawn from the germline J gene. The chain uses TRBV30 and TRBJ1-2, with 8 bases identical to TRBD1. The V segment lost 5 bases and the J segment 4 bases; nucleotides outside the gene matches: 3. The CDR3 covers 12 residues. Germline V CDR1 and CDR2: GTSNPN, SVGIG (reference sequence). The DNA read from the CDR3 is TGTGCCTGGGGACAGGGTGCCTATGGC. Translation gives CAWGQGAYG. The whole CDR3 reads CAWGQGAYGYTF.

The sequenced part of the CDR3 DNA is TGTGCCAGCAGTTACCCTAGGACAGGGAGCTCCTACGAG. Its protein product is CASSYPRTGSSYE. From start to end, the CDR3 is CASSYPRTGSSYEQYF. The chain recombines TRBV6-2 or TRBV6-3 with TRBJ2-7; 8 bases align to TRBD1. With the read ending 3 residues before the CDR3 end, the germline J gene is used to fill in that end. The germline V gene encodes CDR1 MNHEY and CDR2 SVGEGT. This CDR3 is 16 amino acids long. Trimming cost V 2 bases and J 0 bases; bases outside gene matches: 6.

This clone was counted a few times. The observed sequence ends 3 residues before the CDR3 terminus, with the missing tail filled in from the germline J gene. The V and J genes are TRBV5-5 and TRBJ2-1; unclear D gene. The CDR3 is made up of 14 amino acids. Trimming cost V 6 bases and J 6 bases, with 16 bases left between them. Per the germline V gene, CDR1 is SGHKS and CDR2 is YYEKEE (reference sequence). This CDR3 reads CASNPRILRNEQFF. CDR3 DNA, as far as it was read: TGTGCCAGCAACCCCCGAATTTTGCGCAATGAG.

In its sample, this clone was seen many times. The CDR3 goes on 3 residues after the read ends, and that part is filled in from the germline J gene. The chain carries TRBV18 and TRBJ1-1; tentatively, D is TRBD1 (5 bases). The germline V gene has CDR1 KGHSH and CDR2 LQKENI. This CDR3 comprises 13 residues. CDR3: CASSERESTGAFF. The CDR3 DNA, read in part, is TGTGCCAGCTCAGAGAGAGAGAGTACAGGA.

This clone was counted ten times or more. The DNA ends 3 residues before the CDR3 does, and the rest of the CDR3 is filled in from the germline J gene. This rearrangement joins TRBV18 to TRBJ2-3; the D gene is possibly TRBD2 (6 bases). Germline V gene lookup returns CDR1 KGHSH and CDR2 LQKENI. The V end lost 5 bases, the J end lost 2 bases, and 11 bases lay between the germline ends. This CDR3 has 14 residues. CDR3 DNA, as far as it was read: TGTGCCAGCTCAACCACTAGCCCCACAGATACG. Translation gives CASSTTSPTDT. In full, the CDR3 is CASSTTSPTDTQYF.

This clone was observed a handful of times. The read stops 3 residues short of the end of the CDR3; the missing end is completed from the germline J gene. The V and J genes are TRBV10-2 and TRBJ1-1; D may be TRBD1 (6 bases). Germline-derived CDR1 and CDR2 are WSHSY and SAAADI. The CDR3 loop spans 14 amino acids. The ends were cut back, 5 bases at V and 2 bases at J, with 12 bases in the middle. The part of the CDR3 DNA that was read is TGCGCCAGCAGTTCCGGGACATACAACACTGAA. This sequence encodes CASSSGTYNTE. The whole CDR3 sequence is CASSSGTYNTEAFF.

This clone was counted between two and nine times. The read is 3 residues too short to cover the CDR3 end, so that end is filled in from the germline J gene. The chain couples TRBV19 to TRBJ1-1, with 7 bases aligning to TRBD1. Trimming cost V 3 bases and J 3 bases; bases outside gene matches: 19. Per the germline V gene, CDR1 is LNHDA and CDR2 is SQIVND (reference sequence). CDR3 length: 19 amino acids. CDR3 amino acids: CASSMAGAEGASRDTEAFF. The CDR3 bases that were read are TGTGCCAGTAGTATGGCCGGTGCAGAGGGGGCGAGTCGTGACACTGAA.

This clone was seen many times. The read terminates 3 residues before the CDR3 end, so the remaining end is supplied by the germline J gene. V gene TRBV5-1 combines with J gene TRBJ1-4, with 7 bases identical to TRBD1. CDR1 and CDR2 from the germline V gene are SGHRS and YFSETQ. This CDR3 has 15 amino acids. V trimming: 5 bases; J trimming: 0 bases; junction bases outside the gene matches: 4. The covered CDR3 bases are TGCGCCAGCAGGCAGGGGGACGCAACTAATGAAAAA. As protein: CASRQGDATNEK. The full-length CDR3 reads as CASRQGDATNEKLFF.

A remark on this clone: From the germline J gene comes the end of the CDR3, since the read stops 3 residues before it. The chain employs TRBV7-8 and TRBJ2-1; 7 bases align to TRBD2. Losses at the gene ends were 1 base for V and 4 bases for J; bases not matched to a gene: 4. There are 15 residues in the CDR3. Germline-derived CDR1 and CDR2 are SGHVS and FQNEAQ. CDR3 DNA, as far as it was read: TGTGCCAGCAGCTTAGACCCAGCGGGGTACAATGAG. Translated: CASSLDPAGYNE. The full CDR3 reads CASSLDPAGYNEQFF.

In regard to this clone: The read terminates 3 residues before the CDR3 end, so the remaining end is supplied by the germline J gene. The same CDR3 can be traced to other DNA sequences in this sample. The V and J genes are TRBV19 and TRBJ2-7; 10 bases agree with TRBD1. V dropped 5 bases and J dropped 2; count of bases not matched to a gene: 9. CDR3 length: 16 amino acids. Germline V gives CDR1 LNHDA, CDR2 SQIVND (reference sequence). CDR3: CASSQTGGLGAYEQYF. CDR3 DNA, as far as it was read: TGTGCCAGTAGTCAGACAGGGGGCCTTGGGGCCTACGAG.

This clone was counted between two and nine times. Its ends do not fully match the called genes, so a read error is possible. Read sequence stops 3 residues before the CDR3 end, and the germline J gene provides the missing end. The chain links TRBV7-6 to TRBJ2-7, with D possibly being TRBD1 (5 bases). Germline V gene data show CDR1 as SGHVS and CDR2 as FNYEAQ. There are 12 residues in the CDR3. The sequenced part of the CDR3 DNA is TGTGCCAGCAGCGTAGCTGGGGCCGAG. Translated: CASSVAGAE. The CDR3 as a whole reads CASSVAGAEQYF.

This clone appeared many times. The CDR3 end lies 3 residues beyond the end of the read and is filled in from the germline J gene. The genes are TRBV2 and TRBJ2-3, with no clear D. Trimming cost V 8 bases and J 5 bases, with 14 bases left between them. From germline, CDR1 is SNHLY and CDR2 FYNNEI. The CDR3 contains 13 residues. The sequenced CDR3 bases are TGTGCCAGCTTTGGATTAGACTTAGATACG. Translated: CASFGLDLDT. The CDR3, in full, reads CASFGLDLDTQYF.

Ten or more counts support this clone. This CDR3 reads CASSGTGGGGYGYTF. The CDR3 DNA, read in part, is TGTGCCAGTAGTGGGACAGGGGGCGGCGGCTATGGC. J is TRBJ1-2 and V is TRBV19, with 12 bases aligning to TRBD1. The read finishes 3 residues shy of the CDR3 end, and the germline J gene is used to complete it. The germline V gene has CDR1 LNHDA and CDR2 SQIVND (reference sequence). V dropped 5 bases and J dropped 4; count of bases not matched to a gene: 5. This CDR3 contains 15 residues.

Ten or more counts support this clone. The CDR3 goes on 3 residues after the read ends, and that part is filled in from the germline J gene. This chain links TRBV6-2 or TRBV6-3 with TRBJ2-7; D is unresolved. V shed 8 bases and J shed 0 bases, with 17 bases lying between them. Germline CDR1 reads MNHEY; CDR2 reads SVGEGT. CDR3 length: 15 residues. CDR3 in amino acids: CASHHRTGNSYEQYF. The part of the CDR3 DNA that was read is TGTGCCAGCCACCACCGTACGGGTAACTCCTACGAG.

This clone was counted a few times. The CDR3 DNA, read in part, is TGTGCCAGTAGTATGACGGCGGGCCCCGGGGAG. Translation: CASSMTAGPGE. The whole CDR3 sequence is CASSMTAGPGELFF. The chain combines TRBV19 with TRBJ2-2; possible D gene TRBD2, 5 bases. From the germline J gene comes the end of the CDR3, since the read stops 3 residues before it. V lost 3 bases and J lost 6, with 11 bases in between. Germline loops: CDR1 LNHDA, CDR2 SQIVND (reference sequence). This CDR3 has 14 residues. Variable domain in full (rest from reference TRBV19 and TRBJ2-2): DGGITQSPKYLFRKEGQNVTLSCEQNLNHDAMYWYRQDPGQGLRLIYYSQIVNDFQKGDIAEGYSVSREKKESFPLTVTSAQKNPTAFYLCASSMTAGPGELFFGEGSRLTVL.

For this clone: With the read ending 3 residues before the CDR3 end, the germline J gene is used to fill in that end. The rearrangement links TRBV2 to TRBJ2-4; 8 bases are a match to TRBD2. Germline CDR1 SNHLY, CDR2 FYNNEI. This CDR3 region has 11 residues. The CDR3 sequence is CASTGGSHQYF. CDR3 DNA (partial): TGTGCCAGCACGGGGGGGAGTCAT. Full variable domain (rest looked up from reference TRBV2 and TRBJ2-4): EPEVTQTPSHQVTQMGQEVILRCVPISNHLYFYWYRQILGQKVEFLVSFYNNEISEKSEIFDDQFSVERPDGSNFTLKIRSTKLEDSAMYFCASTGGSHQYFGAGTRLSVL.

This clone has only a few counts. The read ends 3 residues shy of where the CDR3 ends; the end is completed using the germline J gene. The V and J genes are TRBV7-9 and TRBJ2-3; D not certain. CDR1 is SEHNR, CDR2 FQNEAQ, per germline (reference sequence). Trimming took off 2 bases at V and 3 bases at J, with 12 bases between the two ends. The CDR3 loop spans 15 amino acids. CDR3 DNA, as far as it was read: TGTGCCAGCAGCTTAAGTAGAGGCGGAACAGATACG. Its protein product is CASSLSRGGTDT. The whole CDR3 reads CASSLSRGGTDTQYF.

CDR3 bases read: TGTGCCAGCAGCCCAACCTGGGCGGGAAGGGAGACC. Translation: CASSPTWAGRET. The complete CDR3 reads CASSPTWAGRETQYF. The V call is TRBV7-8, the J call TRBJ2-5, with D perhaps TRBD2 (6 bases). The read falls 3 residues short of the CDR3 end, and the missing part is taken from the germline J gene. The V gene lost 5 bases and the J gene lost 5 bases, with 18 bases spanning the gap. Germline CDR1 and CDR2: SGHVS and FQNEAQ. The CDR3 consists of 15 residues.

This clone showed up many times. The read halts 3 residues ahead of the CDR3 end, with the missing end drawn from the germline J gene. This rearrangement joins TRBV2 to TRBJ2-2; 7 bases map to TRBD1. V dropped 8 bases and J dropped 7; count of bases not matched to a gene: 7. Germline loops: CDR1 SNHLY, CDR2 FYNNEI. CDR3 length equals 13 residues. The CDR3 DNA, read in part, is TGTGCCAGCGCTTACAGGGGAATCGGGGAG. Its protein product is CASAYRGIGE. The CDR3 in its entirety is CASAYRGIGELFF.

The sample holds many counts of this clone. The missing CDR3 end, 3 residues past where the read stops, is filled in from the germline J gene. This rearrangement joins TRBV2 to TRBJ1-1; possibly TRBD1 for D (6 bases). V was shortened by 9 bases and J by 1 base, with 12 bases between the two germline ends. The CDR3 totals 13 residues. Germline-derived CDR1 and CDR2 are SNHLY and FYNNEI. The CDR3 sequence is CASLQGSNTEAFF. CDR3 DNA (partial): TGTGCCAGTCTACAGGGATCGAACACTGAA. Together with reference TRBV2 and TRBJ1-1, the CDR3 gives the full variable domain: EPEVTQTPSHQVTQMGQEVILRCVPISNHLYFYWYRQILGQKVEFLVSFYNNEISEKSEIFDDQFSVERPDGSNFTLKIRSTKLEDSAMYFCASLQGSNTEAFFGQGTRLTVV.

Only a few counts were recorded for this clone. The junction and the germline gene differ at one end; a read error may be behind it. The read ends 3 residues before the CDR3 terminus; that terminus is restored from the germline J gene. This chain uses TRBV7-7 with TRBJ1-4, with D maybe TRBD1 (5 bases). CDR1 and CDR2 from the germline V gene are SSHAT and FNYEAQ (reference sequence). The CDR3 is 15 amino acids. CDR3 DNA (partial): TGTGCTAGCAGTCGACAGCGGGGAACTAATGAAAAA. This translates into CASSRQRGTNEK. In full, the CDR3 is CASSRQRGTNEKLFF.

This clone was recorded many times. Coverage ceases 3 residues before the CDR3 finishes, and the germline J gene fills in the end. The chain carries TRBV4-1 and TRBJ1-2; D possibly corresponds to TRBD1 (6 bases). Trimming pared 0 bases from V and 0 bases from J, leaving 8 bases between. The CDR3 extends over 15 amino acids. Looked up from germline, CDR1 is MGHRA and CDR2 is YSYEKL. This CDR3 reads CASSQETGSNYGYTF. The covered CDR3 bases are TGCGCCAGCAGCCAAGAAACAGGGTCTAACTATGGC.

This clone showed up many times. The sequenced fragment ends 3 residues before the CDR3 boundary, so the rest is inferred from the germline J gene. This rearrangement joins TRBV5-4 to TRBJ2-7; TRBD2 matches 12 bases. The CDR3 is made up of 15 amino acids. The V gene's germline CDR1 is SGHNT and CDR2 YYREEE (reference sequence). V lost 2 bases to trimming and J lost 2 bases; unmatched junction nucleotides: 2. This CDR3 reads CASSLSSGRAYEQYF. CDR3 DNA, as far as it was read: TGTGCCAGCAGCTTATCTAGCGGGAGGGCCTACGAG.

This clone was seen many times. With the read ending 3 residues before the CDR3 end, the germline J gene is used to fill in that end. The genes are TRBV7-2 and TRBJ2-1; D might be TRBD1 (6 bases). There are 15 residues in the CDR3. The V gene lost 1 base and the J gene lost 4 bases, with 11 bases spanning the gap. The V gene's germline CDR1 is SGHTA and CDR2 FQGNSA. The CDR3 sequence: CASSLVGTSYNEQFF. CDR3 bases read: TGTGCCAGCAGCTTAGTCGGGACAAGTTACAATGAG.

This clone showed up many times. The CDR3 region is CSASRLAGGLHEQYF. The covered CDR3 bases are TGCAGTGCTAGTCGACTAGCGGGAGGGCTCCACGAG. The chain is built from TRBV20-1 and TRBJ2-7; 14 bases line up with TRBD2. From the germline J gene comes the end of the CDR3, since the read stops 3 residues before it. In germline, CDR1 is DFQATT, CDR2 SNEGSKA (reference sequence). V gave up 3 bases and J gave up 5 bases; unmatched junction bases: 6. This CDR3 comprises 15 residues.

Ten or more counts support this clone. The read gets to within 3 residues of the CDR3 end, and the germline J gene fills in the rest. The chain combines TRBV5-1 with TRBJ2-5, with 8 bases that match TRBD2. Trimming took 0 bases from V and 5 from J; bases not matched to a gene: 9. The CDR3 sequence is 16 residues long. CDR1 and CDR2 (germline): SGHRS, YFSETQ. The sequenced CDR3 bases are TGCGCCAGCAGCTTGGAGGCGGGGGGCCCATTCGAGACC. Translation: CASSLEAGGPFET. The CDR3 as a whole reads CASSLEAGGPFETQYF.

Many counts were recorded for this clone. The sequenced fragment ends 3 residues before the CDR3 boundary, so the rest is inferred from the germline J gene. V gene TRBV20-1 combines with J gene TRBJ2-3; possible D gene TRBD2, 6 bases. CDR1 and CDR2 from the germline V gene are DFQATT and SNEGSKA (reference sequence). V lost 3 bases, J lost 2 bases, and 12 bases lay in between. This CDR3 comprises 14 residues. CDR3 in amino acids: CSARRGLFTDTQYF. Partial CDR3 DNA: TGCAGTGCTAGGAGGGGACTTTTCACAGATACG.

Only a few counts were recorded for this clone. The read terminates 3 residues ahead of where the CDR3 ends, so the germline J gene completes it. The chain carries TRBV19 and TRBJ1-5; 10 nucleotides agree with TRBD1. V trimming: 9 bases; J trimming: 2 bases; junction bases outside the gene matches: 4. In germline, CDR1 is LNHDA, CDR2 SQIVND (reference sequence). The CDR3 loop spans 14 amino acids. The CDR3 sequence is CASGGTGGNQPQHF. The CDR3 bases that were read are TGTGCCAGCGGCGGGACAGGGGGCAATCAGCCC.

This clone came up many times. The CDR3 end falls 3 residues outside the read, so it is completed with the germline J gene. The J gene is TRBJ2-1, the V gene TRBV29-1, with 14 nucleotides matching TRBD2. The CDR3 consists of 18 residues. With 4 bases clipped from V and 7 bases from J, the junction kept 15 bases outside the gene matches. CDR1 is SQVTM and CDR2 is ANQGSEA in the germline V gene. The CDR3 sequence is CSVGTSGLAGVMVNEQFF. The sequenced CDR3 bases are TGCAGCGTTGGGACGTCGGGACTAGCGGGAGTGATGGTAAATGAG.